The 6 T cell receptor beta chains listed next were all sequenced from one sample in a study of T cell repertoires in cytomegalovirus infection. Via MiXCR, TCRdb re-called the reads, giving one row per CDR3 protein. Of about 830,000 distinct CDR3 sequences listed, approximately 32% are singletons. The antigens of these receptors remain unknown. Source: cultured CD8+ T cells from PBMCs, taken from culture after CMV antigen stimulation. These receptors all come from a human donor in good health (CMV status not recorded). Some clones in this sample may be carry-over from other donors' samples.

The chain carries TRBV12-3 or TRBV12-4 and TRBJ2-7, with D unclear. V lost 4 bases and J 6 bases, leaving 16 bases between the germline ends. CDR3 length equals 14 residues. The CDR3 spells CASSSFRTRGEQYF. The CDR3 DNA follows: TGTGCCAGCAGTTCCTTTCGGACCCGCGGCGAGCAGTACTTC.

The CDR3 sequence: CASSLGAYSNQPQHF. In DNA, the CDR3 is TGTGCCAGTAGTCTCGGGGCATATAGCAATCAGCCCCAGCATTTT. The gene calls are TRBV19 and TRBJ1-5, with D tentatively TRBD1 (5 bases). The ends were cut back, 5 bases at V and 0 bases at J, with 11 bases in the middle. This CDR3 is 15 amino acids long. Germline-derived CDR1 and CDR2 are LNHDA and SQIVND (reference sequence).

The CDR3 loop is CASSTGTGYTQPQHF. DNA for the CDR3: TGTGCCAGCAGCACCGGGACAGGGTATACTCAGCCCCAGCATTTT. The chain uses TRBV5-6 and TRBJ1-5; TRBD1 agrees at 9 bases. This CDR3 is built from 15 residues. The trim removed 4 bases at V and 6 bases at J, leaving 8 bases unmatched. Germline CDR1 reads SGHDT; CDR2 reads YYEEEE. The variable domain in full, with the rest retrieved from reference TRBV5-6 and TRBJ1-5, is DAGVTQSPTHLIKTRGQQVTLRCSPKSGHDTVSWYQQALGQGPQFIFQYYEEEERQRGNFPDRFSGHQFPNYSSELNVNALLLGDSALYLCASSTGTGYTQPQHFGDGTRLSIL.

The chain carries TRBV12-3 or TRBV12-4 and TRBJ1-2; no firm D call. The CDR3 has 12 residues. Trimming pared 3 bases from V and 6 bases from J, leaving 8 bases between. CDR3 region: CASSFKWDGYTF. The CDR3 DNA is TGTGCCAGCAGTTTTAAATGGGATGGCTACACCTTC.

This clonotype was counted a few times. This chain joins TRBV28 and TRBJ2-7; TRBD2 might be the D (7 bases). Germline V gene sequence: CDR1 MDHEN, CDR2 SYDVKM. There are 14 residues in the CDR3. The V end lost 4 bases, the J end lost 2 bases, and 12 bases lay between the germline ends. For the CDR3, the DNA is TGTGCCAGCAGTTCCGCGGGGGCCACCTACGAGCAGTACGTC. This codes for CASSSAGATYEQYV.

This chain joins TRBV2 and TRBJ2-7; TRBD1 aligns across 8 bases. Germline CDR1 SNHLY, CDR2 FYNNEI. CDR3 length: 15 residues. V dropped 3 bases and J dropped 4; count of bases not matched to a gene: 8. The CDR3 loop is CASSEPTGGRYEQYF. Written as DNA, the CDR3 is TGTGCCAGCAGTGAGCCTACAGGGGGTCGTTACGAGCAGTACTTC.